Listed here are 9 T cell receptor beta chains from one sample, sequenced in a study of cytomegalovirus exposure and HLA in healthy donors. Generated by immunoSEQ multiplex PCR, the TCRdb table keeps only in-frame clones and is missing some. The table shows about 400,000 clones, with roughly 89% occurring only once. The sequencing input was PBMCs. The receptor source for this set is a woman in her late teens or twenties in good health and CMV-seronegative.

The chain has TRBV30 and TRBJ1-1, with a tentative D call TRBD1 (5 bases). Per germline, CDR1 GTSNPN and CDR2 SVGIG (reference sequence). This CDR3 contains 13 residues. V shed 3 bases and J shed 1 base, with 9 bases lying between them. For the CDR3, the DNA is TGTGCCTGGAGAAAGACAGCGAACACTGAAGCTTTCTTT. It yields the protein CAWRKTANTEAFF.

The chain recombines TRBV18 with TRBJ2-7; D possibly corresponds to TRBD1 (7 bases). The CDR3 sequence is 16 residues long. Deletions cut 3 bases from V and 5 bases from J, with 20 bases between. Looked up from germline, CDR1 is KGHSH and CDR2 is LQKENI. The CDR3 coding sequence is TGTGCCAGCTCACCCCCTCAGGGGGGCCAGGGGGACGAGCAGTACTTC. It codes for CASSPPQGGQGDEQYF.

The rearrangement joins TRBV4-1 to TRBJ1-3, with 10 bases aligning to TRBD1. V dropped 3 bases and J dropped 2; count of bases not matched to a gene: 1. The CDR3 loop spans 15 amino acids. The germline V gene has CDR1 MGHRA and CDR2 YSYEKL. The CDR3 coding sequence is TGCGCCAGCAGCCATGGGACAGGGGCTGGAAACACCATATATTTT. It codes for CASSHGTGAGNTIYF.

To note about this clone: Other DNA variants within this sample encode the same CDR3. The chain combines TRBV27 with TRBJ2-1; D is ambiguous. This CDR3 region has 12 residues. In germline, CDR1 is MNHEY, CDR2 SMNVEV (reference sequence). V lost 2 bases and J lost 6, with 5 bases in between. The CDR3 loop reads CASSLLGNEQFF. DNA for the CDR3: TGTGCCAGCAGTTTACTCGGCAATGAGCAGTTCTTC.

This chain links TRBV19 with TRBJ2-5, with TRBD1 as a possible D gene (5 bases). The V end was cut by 4 bases, the J end by 2 bases, with 5 bases between. The V gene's germline CDR1 is LNHDA and CDR2 SQIVND (reference sequence). The CDR3 is 12 amino acids. CDR3 in amino acids: CASSTGQETQYF. The CDR3 nucleotides read TGTGCCAGTAGTACAGGGCAAGAGACCCAGTACTTC.

The table lists this clone with a few counts. This chain connects TRBV2 to TRBJ2-2; TRBD2 might be the D (7 bases). The germline V gene has CDR1 SNHLY and CDR2 FYNNEI. Between the trimmed V and J ends, which lost 5 bases and 6 bases, there was a span of 13 bases. This CDR3 spans 14 amino acids. CDR3 protein: CASSPKGGAGELFF. CDR3 sequence (DNA): TGTGCCAGCAGTCCCAAGGGGGGGGCCGGGGAGCTGTTTTTT. Drawing the rest from reference TRBV2 and TRBJ2-2, the complete variable domain is EPEVTQTPSHQVTQMGQEVILRCVPISNHLYFYWYRQILGQKVEFLVSFYNNEISEKSEIFDDQFSVERPDGSNFTLKIRSTKLEDSAMYFCASSPKGGAGELFFGEGSRLTVL.

The chain carries TRBV11-3 and TRBJ1-1; possibly TRBD1 for D (5 bases). Trimming pared 5 bases from V and 1 base from J, leaving 23 bases between. The CDR3 runs to 18 residues. Germline V CDR1 and CDR2: SGHNT, YENEEA. CDR3 nucleotides: TGTGCCAGCAGCCTCCTACCGATGGGGACTGGCAAGAACACTGAAGCTTTCTTT. Its protein is CASSLLPMGTGKNTEAFF.

The genes are TRBV7-9 and TRBJ2-2, with 9 bases matching TRBD2. CDR3 length equals 15 residues. Germline lookup yields CDR1 SEHNR and CDR2 FQNEAQ (reference sequence). The junction had 8 bases not matched to a gene; V was cut back by 5 bases and J by 7 bases. The CDR3 DNA reads as TGTGCCAGCAGCCCCCGACTAGCGGACGGCGGGGAGCTGTTTTTT. Encoded protein: CASSPRLADGGELFF.

The rearrangement uses TRBV30 and TRBJ1-1; weak D call: TRBD1 (5 bases). The CDR3 runs to 13 residues. V was pared by 4 bases and J by 11 bases, with 20 bases between. In germline, CDR1 is GTSNPN, CDR2 SVGIG (reference sequence). CDR3 region: CAWTGHPGLRAFF. As DNA, the CDR3 is TGTGCCTGGACGGGCCATCCGGGACTAAGGGCTTTCTTT.